This T cell receptor (beta chain) was sequenced during a study of cytomegalovirus exposure and HLA in healthy donors (dated by TCRdb to the late 2010s). Looking at the study overall: An earlier analysis of several hundred of the donors reported 250 to 300 Gb of sequence data and 100 million to 140 million unique TCR beta sequences from 150 million to 200 million T cells. Among about 370 genotyped donors of the cohort, an average of roughly 230,000 unique TCR beta nucleotide sequences was sequenced per donor, of which roughly 17% were non-productive. The study aimed to test whether cataloging public T cell receptors could reveal signatures of past pathogen exposure. To predict cytomegalovirus infection status, the study brought together high-throughput TCR immunosequencing, statistical association of individual TCRs with disease status, and machine learning. In a later genetic analysis, genome-wide SNP genotypes for about 55% of the roughly 700 donors were used, and that subset was treated as a discovery cohort. In addition to the first cohort of 650 to 750 subjects, a separate validation cohort of approximately 130 different subjects was used. Both class I and class II loci were covered by HLA typing, at four-digit resolution. In an earlier analysis of 587 of the donors, high-throughput TCR beta sequencing was used to judge whether each TCR beta V gene segment behaved as functional or pseudogenic. Typing coverage varied by locus: roughly 629-640 donors for A, B, C, DRB1 and DQB1; around 560 for DQA1; over 600 for DPA1; approximately 470 for DPB1. A later analysis re-examined previously published TCR beta repertoires from several hundred donors and added high-resolution HLA genotyping to investigate patterns of TCR occurrence. The later analysis used no new phenotypic data to find candidate immune exposures, relying instead on TCR beta sequences and their occurrence across donors. Roughly five DR-DQ haplotypes were handled as single units for association and clustering because linkage in the cohort was strong. Using immunosequencing, the study profiled T cell repertoires from 640 or so subjects and related those repertoires to cytomegalovirus serostatus. Of the roughly 400 genotyped donors, 81% fell in the genetic ancestry cluster associated with self-reported Caucasian donors. An early release that covered roughly 600 HLA-typed donors contained 300 to 350 gigabases of sequencing data and 65 million to 100 million unique TCR sequences. Donor age, sex, ethnicity and CMV serostatus were compiled together with the repertoire data. Every repertoire in the discovery cohort had been generated on one and the same sequencing platform. What the authors observed across the whole study: The study gave a list of about 170 TCR beta chains associated with cytomegalovirus. The 87-base-pair reads could not distinguish some IMGT-functional V segments, including TRBV6-2 and TRBV6-3, so those segments were excluded. Several of the top co-occurrence clusters appeared to be linked to parvovirus B19, influenza, CMV and Epstein-Barr virus, according to a later analysis. Roughly uniform sequencing depth across donors was assumed in presence/absence analyses, although this assumption may not hold. In vitro tests confirmed that three of the cytomegalovirus-associated TCR beta chains recognize cytomegalovirus antigens. Cytomegalovirus status was reported to be diagnosed by the classifier with high specificity and sensitivity in both the original and validation cohorts. Assigning TCR associations to individual alleles was difficult when HLA alleles, especially DR and DQ, strongly co-occurred. Because HLA typing was unavailable for some donors at each locus, only the typed subset was used in association tests. A later genetic analysis reported fewer N-insertions in productive TCRs among donors in an Asian-associated ancestry cluster than the 666-donor mean. A later analysis found that most CMV-associated TCR beta chains appeared HLA-restricted, with HLA associations seemingly driven largely by CMV exposure. Correlated functional status among segregating V segments might reflect linkage disequilibrium, but an unknown experimental factor could not be ruled out. In a later analysis, 16,951 TCR beta sequences were associated with specific HLA alleles at a false discovery rate of 0.05. Most TCR sequences were observed very rarely across donors, whereas some public TCRs were present in many individuals. According to the authors, the approach could potentially be generalized to other disease states and immunological phenotypes. A group of highly shared sequence variants was considered likely to be a technical artifact of the sequencing pipeline. The cohort was sequenced for TCR beta chains only, and without alpha or paired-chain data the features that could be detected were limited. Fewer than 20 rarely observed V segments, including chromosome 9 orphons, were excluded from the earlier analysis of a few hundred of the donors because counts were too low. In an earlier analysis of 450 to 750 of the donors, most TCR beta V segments appeared in productive rearrangements about 87% or about 30% of the time, broadly matching IMGT annotations. A later analysis found that HLA-associated TCR beta chains were more clonally expanded and had lower generation probabilities than equally common non-associated chains. A further reported finding was that TCR beta sequences accurately predicted the HLA-A and HLA-B alleles for most subjects in the first cohort. In a later analysis, the rate of TCR association differed among HLA loci, with DRB1 alleles having the most associated TCRs and HLA-C alleles having the fewest. V-gene and J-gene trimming of TCR beta chains was associated with a missense DCLRE1C variant in a later genetic analysis, and the association was replicated in an independent cohort. For the cohort, immune exposure information was limited to CMV serostatus.

Via the germline V gene, CDR1 is SGDLS and CDR2 YYNGEE. Trimming takes 7 bases off V and 5 bases off J; junction bases not matched to a gene: 6. From the cysteine up to the phenylalanine, the CDR3 has a length of 14 residues. Only the CDR3 DNA stays, 42 bases, in frame from base 1. Receptor amplification or capture employed the immunoSEQ multiplex PCR assay. The multiplex PCR relied on a mix of 60 forward primers for TCR Vbeta segments and 13 reverse primers for TCR Jbeta segments. Amplification of the CDR3 region of rearranged TCR beta genes was performed with a multiplex PCR assay on genomic DNA. Amplified TCR beta libraries were sequenced as 87-base-pair reads on the Illumina HiSeq System. The authors processed their data as follows. A later analysis tallied 80 million to 95 million unique TCR beta chains across the approximately 670 repertoires, and some 12 million of those chains were shared by two or more donors. A nearest-neighbor algorithm error-corrected the raw reads and collapsed the reads into unique sequences, merging closely related sequences to remove PCR and sequencing errors. V, D and J gene segments were assigned by aligning CDR3 sequences to IMGT reference sequences. Each retained sequence needed at least a six-nucleotide match to both a V gene segment and a J gene segment. A rearrangement counted as productive if the CDR3 had no stop codons and remained in frame with V and J, and every other rearrangement counted as non-productive. Following IMGT convention, CDR3 was defined as the stretch from the second conserved V-encoded cysteine to the conserved J-encoded phenylalanine. The earlier analysis of some 580 of the donors excluded any sequence lacking an unambiguous match to a single V gene segment. In an earlier analysis of approximately 560 of the donors, a V segment was called functional when productive rearrangements were above 56.7%, and segregating when the standard deviation between donors exceeded 5%. A statistical classification framework was built for diagnosing cytomegalovirus status from the catalog of TCR beta chain sequences. In a later analysis, TCR nucleotide sequences were compared against IMGT/GENE-DB human TR gene sequences so that V and J genes could be assigned. Using the TCRdist pipeline, a later analysis assigned CDR3 sequences along with most-parsimonious VDJ recombination scenarios. A later analysis defined each TCR beta chain by its CDR3 amino acid sequence plus V-gene family, and excluded reads lacking a unique V-gene family. A later analysis removed several hundred highly shared, low-generation-probability nucleotide sequences to deal with suspected cross-contamination and a sequencing artifact. A later analysis calculated a clonal expansion index for each public chain from normalized within-repertoire ranks of inferred template counts. In a later analysis, generation probabilities were computed using a VDJ recombination model fitted to out-of-frame rearrangements, and the results were checked against IGoR. Hypergeometric tests were used in a later analysis to score TCR-TCR, TCR-HLA and TCR-CMV co-occurrence, with a repertoire-size bias correction applied to the TCR pairs. To estimate false discovery rates, a later analysis permuted the HLA or CMV assignments 20 times. In a later analysis, co-occurring TCRs were grouped using DBSCAN, and TCRdist sequence similarity was added for clustering within HLA-allele-positive subsets. Repertoires with fewer than 30,000 or more than 120,000 public chains were left out of co-occurrence clustering, as were about 5 repertoires with anomalous nucleotide sharing. TCRdb re-hosts the immuneACCESS table, in-frame sequences only. Its copies lack some clones; in the studies checked, an unresolved V gene accounts for under half of them, and the cause for the rest is not known. V, J and clone size are taken as reported in that table, and D and trimming were inferred from the DNA itself. This sample has over 150,000 clones in its table, and approximately 72% of those were observed once. Of the sample, less than 1.5% falls within the top ten clones.

In total, approximately 700 healthy bone marrow donors made up the cohort. All cohort members were sampled while nominally healthy, although unrecorded immune exposures were likely present. The donor was CMV seronegative and belonged to the group of more than 300 seronegative cohort members. A peripheral blood sample was provided by each donor, and peripheral blood mononuclear cells were used for TCR beta sequencing. Genomic DNA was extracted from the blood cell samples with the Qiagen DNeasy Blood Extraction Kit. Regarding this clone: Its antigen has not been determined. Base qualities are not provided; no much larger clone lies one nucleotide away.

In this chain, TRBV9 is recombined with TRBJ1-6; TRBD1 fits 7 bases in the junction. Sequenced input: PBMCs. This receptor was identified in a man over 45 in good health and CMV-seronegative. The CDR3 corresponds to CASRGQSDNSPLHF. The nucleotides read TGTGCCAGCCGGGGACAGTCAGATAATTCACCCCTCCACTTT. When the CDR3 is completed using the reference TRBV9 and TRBJ1-6 genes on either side, the full variable domain is DSGVTQTPKHLITATGQRVTLRCSPRSGDLSVYWYQQSLDQGLQFLIQYYNGEERAKGNILERFSAQQFPDLHSELNLSSLELGDSALYFCASRGQSDNSPLHFGNGTRLTVT.